This is a list of T cell receptor beta chains from one sample in a study of monozygotic twins with cystic fibrosis. Some clones are missing from TCRdb's copy, which holds only in-frame ones; the method was immunoSEQ multiplex PCR. The sample carries around 14,000 clones, 95% to 99% recorded once. The sample consisted of blood. Receptor source: a girl aged 2-15 years with cystic fibrosis. The CDR3 runs from the conserved cysteine through the conserved F or W. D genes are given only for firm matches. Size tells how often a clone was seen (once, few, many) or the class of an expanded clone, and some rows leave it out.

>TRBV10-3|TRBJ2-7|TRBD2|.
CAISERTSGSYEQYF
TGTGCCATCAGTGAGCGGACTAGCGGGAGTTACGAGCAGTACTTC
>TRBV11-2|TRBJ1-3|TRBD1|.
CASSLTTGSEFYSGNTIYF
TGTGCCAGCAGCTTAACGACAGGGAGCGAATTCTACTCTGGAAACACCATATATTTT
>TRBV14|TRBJ1-2|.|.
CASSQDLREHYGYTF
TGTGCCAGCAGCCAAGATCTCAGGGAACACTATGGCTACACCTTC
>TRBV11-2|TRBJ1-1|.|once
CASSPGGDPEAFF
TGTGCCAGCAGCCCCGGAGGGGATCCTGAAGCTTTCTTT
>TRBV4-2|TRBJ1-1|.|once
CASSQDFRAGTEAFF
TGTGCCAGCAGCCAAGATTTCAGGGCGGGCACTGAAGCTTTCTTT
>TRBV5-5|TRBJ2-1|TRBD2|once
CASSRTSGSAIYNEQFF
TGTGCCAGCAGCAGGACTAGCGGGAGTGCGATCTACAATGAGCAGTTCTTC
>TRBV6-1|TRBJ1-2|TRBD1|.
CAISYETGEGYTF
TGTGCCATCTCATACGAGACAGGGGAAGGCTACACCTTC
>TRBV5-1|TRBJ1-1|.|once
CASSLVIGGLDTEAFF
TGCGCCAGCAGCTTGGTAATAGGGGGTTTGGACACTGAAGCTTTCTTT
>TRBV4-1|TRBJ1-1|.|few
CASSRTDGQNTEAFF
TGCGCCAGCAGCCGGACGGACGGACAGAACACTGAAGCTTTCTTT
>TRBV5-4|TRBJ1-2|.|.
CASSLAGFNYGYTF
TGTGCCAGCAGCTTAGCGGGTTTCAACTATGGCTACACCTTC
>TRBV7-9|TRBJ2-3|TRBD1|.
CASRDRGGDTQYF
TGTGCCAGCAGAGACAGGGGCGGAGATACGCAGTATTTT
>TRBV10-3|TRBJ1-2|.|.
CAIRRDTGSGYTF
TGTGCCATCAGAAGAGATACAGGGAGCGGCTACACCTTC
>TRBV2|TRBJ1-1|.|.
CASSGNSFTLNTEAFF
TGTGCCAGCAGTGGAAACAGCTTTACCCTGAACACTGAAGCTTTCTTT